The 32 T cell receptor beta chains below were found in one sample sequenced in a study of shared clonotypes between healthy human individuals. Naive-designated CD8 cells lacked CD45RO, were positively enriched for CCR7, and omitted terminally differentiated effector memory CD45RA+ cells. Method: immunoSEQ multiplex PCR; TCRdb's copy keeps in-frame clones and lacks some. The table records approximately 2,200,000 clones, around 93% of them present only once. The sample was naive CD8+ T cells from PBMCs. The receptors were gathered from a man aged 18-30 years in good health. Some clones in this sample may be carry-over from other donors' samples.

This CDR3 is CASRDRVLVTTEAFF. In DNA, the CDR3 is TGTGCCAGCCGTGACAGGGTCCTGGTAACCACTGAAGCTTTCTTT. The chain uses TRBV19 and TRBJ1-1; 7 positions match TRBD1. The length of the CDR3 is 15 residues. The junction had 14 bases not matched to a gene; V was cut back by 9 bases and J by 4 bases. Per the germline V gene, CDR1 is LNHDA and CDR2 is SQIVND (reference sequence).

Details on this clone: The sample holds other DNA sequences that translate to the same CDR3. CDR3 sequence: CASSEWGNQPQHF. The DNA for the CDR3 is TGTGCCAGCAGTGAATGGGGGAACCAGCCCCAGCATTTT. The chain joins TRBV6-1 to TRBJ1-5, with a tentative D call TRBD1 (5 bases). The CDR3 length is 13 residues. Trimming took off 2 bases at V and 7 bases at J, with 9 bases between the two ends. Germline V gene data show CDR1 as MNHNS and CDR2 as SASEGT.

This CDR3 is CSGSTEAFF. In DNA form, the CDR3 reads TGCAGTGGTAGCACTGAAGCTTTCTTT. V usage is TRBV20-1 and J usage is TRBJ1-1; the D is unclear. This CDR3 comprises 9 residues. The germline CDR1 and CDR2 sequences are DFQATT and SNEGSKA (reference sequence). V was clipped by 7 bases and J by 4 bases, with 4 bases between them.

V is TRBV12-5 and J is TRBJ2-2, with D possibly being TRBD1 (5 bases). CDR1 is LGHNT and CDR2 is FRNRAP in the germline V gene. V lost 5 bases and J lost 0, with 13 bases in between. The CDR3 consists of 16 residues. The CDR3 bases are TGTGCTAGTGGTACGGACACGTCCGCGAACACCGGGGAGCTGTTTTTT. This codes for CASGTDTSANTGELFF. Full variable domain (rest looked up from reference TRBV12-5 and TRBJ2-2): DARVTQTPRHKVTEMGQEVTMRCQPILGHNTVFWYRQTMMQGLELLAYFRNRAPLDDSGMPKDRFSAEMPDATLATLKIQPSEPRDSAVYFCASGTDTSANTGELFFGEGSRLTVL.

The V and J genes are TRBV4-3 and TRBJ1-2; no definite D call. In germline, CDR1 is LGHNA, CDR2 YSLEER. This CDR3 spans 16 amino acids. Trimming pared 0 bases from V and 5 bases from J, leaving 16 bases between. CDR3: CASSQDVGRFFYGYTF. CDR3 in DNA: TGCGCCAGCAGCCAAGATGTTGGGAGATTTTTTTATGGCTACACCTTC.

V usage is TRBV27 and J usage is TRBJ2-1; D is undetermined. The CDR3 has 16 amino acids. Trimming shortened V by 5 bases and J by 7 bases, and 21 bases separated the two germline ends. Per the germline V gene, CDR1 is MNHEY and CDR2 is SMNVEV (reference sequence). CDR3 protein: CASSLLGVWAGNEQFF. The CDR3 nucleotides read TGTGCCAGCAGTCTCCTTGGGGTATGGGCCGGTAATGAGCAGTTCTTC.

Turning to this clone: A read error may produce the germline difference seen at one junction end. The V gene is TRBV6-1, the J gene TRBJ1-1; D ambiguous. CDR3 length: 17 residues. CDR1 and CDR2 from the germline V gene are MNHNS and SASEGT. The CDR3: CASREVRFLFMNTEAFF. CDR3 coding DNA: TGTGCCAGCAGGGAAGTTAGATTCCTCTTCATGAACACTGAAGCTTTCTTT.

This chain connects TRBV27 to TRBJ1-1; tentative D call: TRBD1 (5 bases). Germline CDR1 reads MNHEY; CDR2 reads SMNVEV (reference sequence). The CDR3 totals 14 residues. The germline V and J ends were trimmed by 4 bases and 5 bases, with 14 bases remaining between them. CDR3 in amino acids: CASSYAGGRTEAFF. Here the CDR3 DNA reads TGTGCCAGCAGTTACGCGGGGGGGAGAACTGAAGCTTTCTTT.

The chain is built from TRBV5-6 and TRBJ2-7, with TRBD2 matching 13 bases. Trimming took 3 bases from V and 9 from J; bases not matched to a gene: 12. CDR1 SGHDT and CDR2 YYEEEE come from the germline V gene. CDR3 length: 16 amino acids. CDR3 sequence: CASSSYRTSGRPGQYF. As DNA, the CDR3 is TGTGCCAGCAGCTCTTACCGGACTAGCGGGAGACCTGGGCAGTACTTC.

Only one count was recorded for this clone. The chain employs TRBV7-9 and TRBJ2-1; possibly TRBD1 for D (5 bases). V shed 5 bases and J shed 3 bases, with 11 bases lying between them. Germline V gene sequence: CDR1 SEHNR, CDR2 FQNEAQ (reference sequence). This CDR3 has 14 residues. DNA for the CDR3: TGTGCCAGCAGCCCGCGGACAATCTACAATGAGCAGTTCTTC. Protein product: CASSPRTIYNEQFF.

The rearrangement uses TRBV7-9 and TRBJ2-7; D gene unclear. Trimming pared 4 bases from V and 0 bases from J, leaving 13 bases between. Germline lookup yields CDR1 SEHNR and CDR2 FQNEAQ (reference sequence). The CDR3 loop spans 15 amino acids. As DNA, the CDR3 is TGTGCCAGCAGCTCTACGACTTACCTCTCCTACGAGCAGTACTTC. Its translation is CASSSTTYLSYEQYF.

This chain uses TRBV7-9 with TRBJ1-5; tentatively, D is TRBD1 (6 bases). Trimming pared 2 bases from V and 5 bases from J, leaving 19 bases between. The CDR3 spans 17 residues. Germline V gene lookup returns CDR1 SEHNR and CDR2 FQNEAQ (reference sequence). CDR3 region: CASSLFGLSGDHQPQHF. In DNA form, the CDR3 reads TGTGCCAGCAGCTTATTTGGTTTGTCAGGGGACCATCAGCCCCAGCATTTT.

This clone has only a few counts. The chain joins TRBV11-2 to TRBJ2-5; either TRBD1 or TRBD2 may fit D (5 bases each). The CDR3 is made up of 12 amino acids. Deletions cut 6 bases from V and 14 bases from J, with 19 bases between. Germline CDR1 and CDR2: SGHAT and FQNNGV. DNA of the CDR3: TGTGCCAGCAGAGAGGACGCCTGGGGGTTTTACTTC. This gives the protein CASREDAWGFYF.

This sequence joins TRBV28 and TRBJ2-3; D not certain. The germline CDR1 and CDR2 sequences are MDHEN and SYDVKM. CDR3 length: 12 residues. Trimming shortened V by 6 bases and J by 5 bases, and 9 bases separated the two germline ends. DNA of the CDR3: TGTGCCAGCAGAGGGTTAAGAGATACGCAGTATTTT. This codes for CASRGLRDTQYF.

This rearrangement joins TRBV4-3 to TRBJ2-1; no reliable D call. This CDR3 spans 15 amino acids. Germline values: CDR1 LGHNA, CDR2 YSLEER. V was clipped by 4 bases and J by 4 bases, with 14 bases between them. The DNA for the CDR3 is TGCGCCAGCAGCCCAGCGCGGTACACTTACAATGAGCAGTTCTTC. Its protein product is CASSPARYTYNEQFF.

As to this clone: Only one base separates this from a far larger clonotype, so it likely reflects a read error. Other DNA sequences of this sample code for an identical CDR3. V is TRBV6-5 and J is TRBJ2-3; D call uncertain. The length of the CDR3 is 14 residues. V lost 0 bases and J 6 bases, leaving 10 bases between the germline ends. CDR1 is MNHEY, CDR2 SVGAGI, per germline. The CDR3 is CASSYSTGSDTQYF. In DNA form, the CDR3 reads TGTGCCAGCAGTTACTCGACTGGGTCGGATACGCAGTATTTT.

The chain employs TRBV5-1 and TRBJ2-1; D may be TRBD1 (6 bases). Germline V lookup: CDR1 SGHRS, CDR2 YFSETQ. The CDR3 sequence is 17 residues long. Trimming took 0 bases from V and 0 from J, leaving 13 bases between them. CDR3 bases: TGCGCCAGCAGCTTGGTCGGACAGATAAGCTCCTACAATGAGCAGTTCTTC. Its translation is CASSLVGQISSYNEQFF.

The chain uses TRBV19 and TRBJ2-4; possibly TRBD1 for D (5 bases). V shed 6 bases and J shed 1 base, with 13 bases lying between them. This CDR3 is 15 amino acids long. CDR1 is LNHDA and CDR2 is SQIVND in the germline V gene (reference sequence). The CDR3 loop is CASSPQGLAKNIQYF. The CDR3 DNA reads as TGTGCCAGTAGCCCTCAGGGTCTGGCCAAAAACATTCAGTACTTC.

The CDR3 DNA sequence: TGTGCCAGCAGAGATTCCGGAGCGACTGAAGCTTTCTTT. It translates to CASRDSGATEAFF. The chain employs TRBV7-9 and TRBJ1-1; D gene ambiguous. The ends were cut back, 6 bases at V and 5 bases at J, with 13 bases in the middle. The CDR3 covers 13 residues. The germline V gene has CDR1 SEHNR and CDR2 FQNEAQ (reference sequence).

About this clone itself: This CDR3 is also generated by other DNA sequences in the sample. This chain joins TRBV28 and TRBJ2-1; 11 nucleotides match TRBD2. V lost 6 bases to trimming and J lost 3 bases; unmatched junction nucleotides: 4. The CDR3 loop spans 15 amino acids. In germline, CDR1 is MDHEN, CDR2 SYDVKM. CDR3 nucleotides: TGTGCCAGCAGCCCGGGACTAGCGGTCTACAATGAGCAGTTCTTC. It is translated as CASSPGLAVYNEQFF.

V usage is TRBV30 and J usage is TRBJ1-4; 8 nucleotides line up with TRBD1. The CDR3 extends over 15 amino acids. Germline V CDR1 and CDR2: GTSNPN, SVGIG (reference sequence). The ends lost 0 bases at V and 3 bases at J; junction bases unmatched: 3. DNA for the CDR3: TGTGCCTGGAGTGTTTTGGGACAGGCTAATGAAAAACTGTTTTTT. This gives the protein CAWSVLGQANEKLFF.

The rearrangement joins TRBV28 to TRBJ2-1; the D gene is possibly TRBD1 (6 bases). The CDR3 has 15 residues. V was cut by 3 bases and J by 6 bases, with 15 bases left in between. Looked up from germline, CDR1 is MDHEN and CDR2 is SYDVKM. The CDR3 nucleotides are TGTGCCAGCAGTTTCGTGCTATTGGGGGCCAATGAGCAGTTCTTC. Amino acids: CASSFVLLGANEQFF.

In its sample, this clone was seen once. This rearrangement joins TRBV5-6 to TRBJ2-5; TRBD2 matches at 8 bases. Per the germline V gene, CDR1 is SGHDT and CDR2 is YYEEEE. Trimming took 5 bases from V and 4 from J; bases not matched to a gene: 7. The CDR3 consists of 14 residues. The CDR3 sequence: CASSNPSGRETQYF. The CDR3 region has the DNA TGTGCCAGCAGTAACCCTAGCGGGCGAGAGACCCAGTACTTC.

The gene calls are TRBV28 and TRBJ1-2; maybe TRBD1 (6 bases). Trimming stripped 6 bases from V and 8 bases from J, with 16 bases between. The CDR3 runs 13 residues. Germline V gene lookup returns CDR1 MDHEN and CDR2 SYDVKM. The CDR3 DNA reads TGTGCCAGCAGCCTTATTACAGGGTTGGGCTACACCTTC. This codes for CASSLITGLGYTF.

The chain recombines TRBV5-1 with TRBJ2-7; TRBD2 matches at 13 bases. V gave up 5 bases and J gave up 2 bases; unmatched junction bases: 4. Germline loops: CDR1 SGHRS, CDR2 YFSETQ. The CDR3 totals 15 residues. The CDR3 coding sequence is TGCGCCAGCAGAGGACTAGCGGGGGCCACCTACGAGCAGTACTTC. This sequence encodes CASRGLAGATYEQYF.

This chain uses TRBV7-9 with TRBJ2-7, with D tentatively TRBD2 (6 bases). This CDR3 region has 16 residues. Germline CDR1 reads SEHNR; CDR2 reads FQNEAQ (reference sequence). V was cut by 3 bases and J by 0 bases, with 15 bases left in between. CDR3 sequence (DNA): TGTGCCAGCAGCTTTATGGCGGGACTCCTCTCCTACGAGCAGTACTTC. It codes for CASSFMAGLLSYEQYF. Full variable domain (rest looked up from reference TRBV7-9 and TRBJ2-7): DTGVSQNPRHKITKRGQNVTFRCDPISEHNRLYWYRQTLGQGPEFLTYFQNEAQLEKSRLLSDRFSAERPKGSFSTLEIQRTEQGDSAMYLCASSFMAGLLSYEQYFGPGTRLTVT.

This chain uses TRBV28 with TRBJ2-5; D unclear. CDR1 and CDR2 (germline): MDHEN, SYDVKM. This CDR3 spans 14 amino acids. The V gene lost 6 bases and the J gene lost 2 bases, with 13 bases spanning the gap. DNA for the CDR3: TGTGCCAGCAGCGGCCGGGTTCGACAAGAGACCCAGTACTTC. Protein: CASSGRVRQETQYF.

The CDR3 sequence: CASSLLAGVEQFF. CDR3 DNA: TGTGCCAGCAGTTTGTTGGCGGGAGTTGAGCAGTTCTTC. V usage is TRBV27 and J usage is TRBJ2-1; TRBD2 aligns across 7 bases. The J segment lost 9 bases and the V segment lost 3 bases, leaving 5 bases of the junction unmatched. The germline CDR1 and CDR2 sequences are MNHEY and SMNVEV (reference sequence). This CDR3 is 13 amino acids long.

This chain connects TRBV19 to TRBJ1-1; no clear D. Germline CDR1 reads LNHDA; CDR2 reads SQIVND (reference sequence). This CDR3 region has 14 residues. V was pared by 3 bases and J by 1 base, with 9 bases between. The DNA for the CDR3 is TGTGCCAGTAGTATTTGGGCGGGGAACACTGAAGCTTTCTTT. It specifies CASSIWAGNTEAFF.

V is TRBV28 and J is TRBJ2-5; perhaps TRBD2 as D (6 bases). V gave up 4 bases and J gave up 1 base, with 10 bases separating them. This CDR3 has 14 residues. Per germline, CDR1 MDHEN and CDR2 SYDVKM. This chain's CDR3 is CASSSAGTQETQYF. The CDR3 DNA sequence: TGTGCCAGCAGTTCGGCGGGGACCCAAGAGACCCAGTACTTC.

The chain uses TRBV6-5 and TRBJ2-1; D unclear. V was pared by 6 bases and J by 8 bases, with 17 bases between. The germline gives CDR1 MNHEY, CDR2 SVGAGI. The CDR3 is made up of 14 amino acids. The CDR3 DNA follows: TGTGCCAGCAGCATCCGGAGAGGTGGCGATGAGCAGTTCTTC. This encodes CASSIRRGGDEQFF.

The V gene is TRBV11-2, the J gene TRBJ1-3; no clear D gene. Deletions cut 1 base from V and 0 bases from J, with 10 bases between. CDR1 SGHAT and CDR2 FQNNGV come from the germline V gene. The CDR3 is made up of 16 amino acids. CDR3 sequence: CASSLVPVISGNTIYF. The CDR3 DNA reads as TGTGCCAGCAGCTTAGTCCCCGTCATCTCTGGAAACACCATATATTTT.